Following are 15 T cell receptor beta chains from one sample sequenced in a study of CD8+ T cells in alopecia areata. The authors extracted RNA and reverse transcribed it into cDNA as the sequencing template. Profiled with immunoSEQ multiplex PCR; TCRdb holds only in-frame clones, not every one. This table holds around 200,000 clones, about 48% found once. The treatment was: oral pan-JAK inhibitor, 5-10 mg twice daily. Source: CD8+ T cells sorted from blood, taken at week 24, from a patient treated with tofacitinib. The receptors come from a human donor with alopecia areata.

There are a few counts of this clone. The chain employs TRBV4-3 and TRBJ1-1; D not resolved. Looked up from germline, CDR1 is LGHNA and CDR2 is YSLEER. The CDR3 runs to 15 residues. V shed 0 bases and J shed 1 base, with 9 bases lying between them. CDR3 in amino acids: CASSQEIMQNTEAFF. The CDR3 region has the DNA TGCGCCAGCAGCCAAGAGATTATGCAGAACACTGAAGCTTTCTTT.

The chain has TRBV30 and TRBJ2-7; 11 nucleotides line up with TRBD1. The germline V gene has CDR1 GTSNPN and CDR2 SVGIG (reference sequence). This CDR3 comprises 13 residues. Losses at the gene ends were 5 bases for V and 6 bases for J; bases not matched to a gene: 6. The CDR3 DNA reads as TGTGCCTGGGGCCTAGGACAGGGGGCCGAGCAGTACTTC. It translates to CAWGLGQGAEQYF.

The J gene is TRBJ2-7, the V gene TRBV7-6; D tentatively reads TRBD1 or TRBD2 (6 bases each). CDR1 and CDR2 from the germline V gene are SGHVS and FNYEAQ. The V end was cut by 4 bases, the J end by 4 bases, with 17 bases between. This CDR3 is built from 15 residues. CDR3 DNA: TGTGCCAGCAGCTCCGGGGGCGGAGGAGGGTACGAGCAGTACTTC. Amino acid sequence: CASSSGGGGGYEQYF.

V gene TRBV7-6 combines with J gene TRBJ1-4, with no clear D. V lost 0 bases and J 0 bases, leaving 14 bases between the germline ends. This CDR3 comprises 18 residues. The germline V gene encodes CDR1 SGHVS and CDR2 FNYEAQ. Written as DNA, the CDR3 is TGTGCCAGCAGCTTAGCGTCGGCAGACCCTGCAACTAATGAAAAACTGTTTTTT. Translating it yields CASSLASADPATNEKLFF.

This clone has just a few counts. The rearrangement links TRBV14 to TRBJ1-5, with D tentatively TRBD1 (5 bases). The CDR3 has 12 residues. V lost 1 base, J lost 13 bases, and 11 bases lay in between. In germline, CDR1 is SGHDN, CDR2 FVKESK. In DNA, the CDR3 is TGTGCCAGCAGCCAAGGGGGGGGAACTCAGCATTTT. Translating it yields CASSQGGGTQHF.

This clone came up once. The V and J genes are TRBV6-5 and TRBJ2-1; unclear D gene. The CDR3 spans 14 residues. Trimming took 1 base from V and 5 from J, leaving 9 bases between them. CDR1 and CDR2 from the germline V gene are MNHEY and SVGAGI. The CDR3 sequence is CASSYYSTDNEQFF. The CDR3 nucleotides are TGTGCCAGCAGTTACTACTCCACGGACAATGAGCAGTTCTTC.

The CDR3 coding sequence is TGTGCCAGCAGCCTGGACAGATACGAGCAGTACTTC. The encoded protein is CASSLDRYEQYF. The chain is built from TRBV13 and TRBJ2-7; maybe TRBD1 (6 bases). This CDR3 region has 12 residues. Germline V gene sequence: CDR1 PRHDT, CDR2 FYEKMQ (reference sequence). The V end lost 5 bases, the J end lost 4 bases, and 9 bases lay between the germline ends.

The rearrangement joins TRBV5-1 to TRBJ2-2; unclear D gene. The ends were cut back, 1 base at V and 4 bases at J, with 17 bases in the middle. The CDR3 length is 17 residues. Per germline, CDR1 SGHRS and CDR2 YFSETQ. The CDR3 is CASSLSLGGDTTGELFF. CDR3 in DNA: TGCGCCAGCAGCTTGAGTTTGGGTGGCGACACCACCGGGGAGCTGTTTTTT.

This clone was detected only once. The chain couples TRBV7-9 to TRBJ1-2; 9 bases are shared with TRBD1. The CDR3 has 16 residues. V was pared by 4 bases and J by 6 bases, with 12 bases of the junction left unmatched. Germline V gives CDR1 SEHNR, CDR2 FQNEAQ (reference sequence). CDR3 loop: CASSSSGTGRLHGYTF. Here the CDR3 DNA reads TGTGCCAGCAGCTCGTCTGGGACAGGGAGACTCCATGGCTACACCTTC.

The CDR3: CASSQDSGTGNTIYF. The CDR3 DNA is TGCGCCAGCAGCCAAGATTCAGGGACTGGAAACACCATATATTTT. This chain uses TRBV4-3 with TRBJ1-3, with a weak D call TRBD1 (5 bases). V shed 0 bases and J shed 2 bases, with 8 bases lying between them. The CDR3 consists of 15 residues. Germline assignment: CDR1 LGHNA and CDR2 YSLEER.

The DNA of the CDR3 is TGTGCCAGCAGCCAAACCTCTCGCGGGGGCGCGAACACCGGGGAGCTGTTTTTT. Translation gives CASSQTSRGGANTGELFF. The rearrangement uses TRBV11-2 and TRBJ2-2; D is perhaps TRBD2 (7 bases). CDR3 size: 18 residues. Between the trimmed V and J ends, which lost 5 bases and 0 bases, there was a span of 19 bases. Germline V gene sequence: CDR1 SGHAT, CDR2 FQNNGV.

This chain links TRBV2 with TRBJ1-1; 8 bases are a match to TRBD1. J lost 3 bases, V lost 6 bases, and 6 bases had no gene match. Germline V lookup: CDR1 SNHLY, CDR2 FYNNEI. This CDR3 is 14 amino acids long. The CDR3 loop reads CASSPTGADTEAFF. The CDR3 nucleotides read TGTGCCAGCAGCCCGACAGGGGCAGACACTGAAGCTTTCTTT. Drawing the rest from reference TRBV2 and TRBJ1-1, the complete variable domain is EPEVTQTPSHQVTQMGQEVILRCVPISNHLYFYWYRQILGQKVEFLVSFYNNEISEKSEIFDDQFSVERPDGSNFTLKIRSTKLEDSAMYFCASSPTGADTEAFFGQGTRLTVV.

This rearrangement joins TRBV27 to TRBJ2-4, with a tentative D call TRBD2 (7 bases). The CDR3 length is 16 residues. Germline CDR1 reads MNHEY; CDR2 reads SMNVEV (reference sequence). Trimming took 5 bases from V and 4 from J, leaving 18 bases between them. The CDR3 coding sequence is TGTGCCAGCAGTCAACTACAGGGAGGGGAGAAAAACATTCAGTACTTC. Its protein is CASSQLQGGEKNIQYF.

The gene calls are TRBV29-1 and TRBJ1-1; TRBD1 matches 8 bases. The CDR3 extends over 15 amino acids. Trimming took 7 bases from V and 0 from J; bases not matched to a gene: 10. Germline V gene lookup returns CDR1 SQVTM and CDR2 ANQGSEA. Written as DNA, the CDR3 is TGCAGCGGTACCCCAGGGGGCGATCTGAACACTGAAGCTTTCTTT. Its protein is CSGTPGGDLNTEAFF.

In its sample, this clone was seen a few times. The rearrangement links TRBV29-1 to TRBJ1-4, with no clear D. CDR1 is SQVTM, CDR2 ANQGSEA, per germline. This CDR3 contains 12 residues. The germline V and J ends were trimmed by 1 base and 12 bases, with 12 bases remaining between them. The CDR3 sequence: CSVEGSPGELFF. CDR3 in DNA: TGCAGCGTTGAAGGCAGCCCCGGGGAACTGTTTTTT.